This TCR beta chain was retrieved from a study of T-cell memory formation after mild COVID-19. TCRdb reprocessed the 5' RACE reads via MiXCR and lists one record per CDR3 protein. The data show 560,000 or so distinct CDR3 sequences, roughly 17% seen once. Per the germline V gene, CDR1 is DFQATT and CDR2 is SNEGSKA (reference sequence). The CDR3 runs 13 residues. V lost 7 bases and J 3 bases, leaving 13 bases between the germline ends. This clonotype was recorded a few times. This TCR was recovered from an adult woman who had mild COVID-19 (a few samples of this study predate the infection). Cell type and time point are not known. Sequenced material: PBMCs or a T cell subset sorted from them (not recorded which). V and J are TRBV20-1 and TRBJ1-3; unclear D gene. The CDR3 bases are TGCAGTGTCCAAGCTTTCGGTGGAAACACCATATATTTT. As protein: CSVQAFGGNTIYF.